The T cell receptor (beta chain) under discussion was sequenced for a study of blood T cell repertoires in COVID-19. Study as a whole: The United States, Italy and Spain supplied acute and convalescent COVID-19 samples. Sources were T cells, B-cell-depleted T cells, or PBMCs; the material itself was cDNA or gDNA.

Looked up from germline, CDR1 is WNHNN and CDR2 is SYGVQD (reference sequence). CDR3 size: 13 residues. V lost 8 bases and J lost 2; bases outside the gene matches: 5. Generated by immunoSEQ multiplex PCR, the TCRdb table keeps only in-frame clones and is missing some. The profile shows about 200,000 clones, around 86% of them singletons. The V gene is TRBV10-1, the J gene TRBJ1-1; 7 positions agree with TRBD1. The TCR was taken from a human donor in a cohort sampled during active COVID-19. Source material: peripheral blood. The CDR3, as DNA: TGCGCCAGCTTCCGGGACAGAAACACTGAAGCTTTCTTT. The encoded protein is CASFRDRNTEAFF.